A single sample gave rise to the 27 T cell receptor beta chains below, sequenced in a study of PD-1 blockade in classical Hodgkin lymphoma. Only in-frame clones appear in the TCRdb table, and some are missing; sequencing was by immunoSEQ multiplex PCR. This sample has about 22,000 clones, with around 74% found just once. As for time point: cycle 4 day 1 (C4D1), after five to seven weeks of nivolumab. Every one of the patients relapsed after autologous stem cell transplantation (brentuximab vedotin exposure was variable). The authors purified CD4+ T cells from thawed PBMCs by magnetic negative selection. The input for sequencing was CD4+ T cells from blood, taken before the fourth cycle of nivolumab. All receptors come from a human donor with classical Hodgkin lymphoma.

A note on this clone: Within the sample, other DNA sequences also encode this same CDR3. This rearrangement joins TRBV6-5 to TRBJ2-7, with 7 bases that match TRBD1. Per germline, CDR1 MNHEY and CDR2 SVGAGI. V was pared by 6 bases and J by 2 bases, with 7 bases of the junction left unmatched. The CDR3 spans 14 residues. In DNA form, the CDR3 reads TGTGCCAGCAGCCAGGACAGGTTTCCCTACGAGCAGTACTTC. This encodes CASSQDRFPYEQYF.

The genes are TRBV18 and TRBJ2-2; TRBD1 might be the D (6 bases). V shed 4 bases and J shed 2 bases, with 14 bases lying between them. Per germline, CDR1 KGHSH and CDR2 LQKENI. The CDR3 consists of 16 residues. The CDR3 DNA sequence: TGTGCCAGCTCACGAAATCCGGGACAAAACACCGGGGAGCTGTTTTTT. Protein product: CASSRNPGQNTGELFF. Together with reference TRBV18 and TRBJ2-2, the CDR3 gives the full variable domain: NAGVMQNPRHLVRRRGQEARLRCSPMKGHSHVYWYRQLPEEGLKFMVYLQKENIIDESGMPKERFSAEFPKEGPSILRIQQVVRGDSAAYFCASSRNPGQNTGELFFGEGSRLTVL.

The genes are TRBV7-2 and TRBJ2-7; TRBD2 matches 12 bases. The CDR3 spans 15 residues. The V gene end was trimmed by 5 bases and the J gene end by 2 bases; junction bases not matched to a gene: 4. Germline CDR1 is SGHTA and CDR2 is FQGNSA. The CDR3, as DNA: TGTGCCAGCAGCACCCGACTAGCGGGGGCCTACGAGCAGTACTTC. As protein: CASSTRLAGAYEQYF.

This rearrangement joins TRBV11-1 to TRBJ2-7; D is unclear. The germline V and J ends were trimmed by 3 bases and 4 bases, with 7 bases remaining between them. The germline V gene has CDR1 SGHAT and CDR2 FQDESV (reference sequence). The length of the CDR3 is 12 residues. The CDR3 nucleotides are TGTGCCAGCAGCTTCGACGGGTACGAGCAGTACTTC. This gives the protein CASSFDGYEQYF.

This clone showed up just a few times. The chain joins TRBV7-9 to TRBJ1-2; D is unresolved. The CDR3 covers 13 residues. CDR1 and CDR2 (germline): SEHNR, FQNEAQ (reference sequence). Trimming removed 6 bases from V and 4 bases from J, with 12 bases in between. CDR3 sequence (DNA): TGTGCCAGCAGTCCCCATCCCGGCTATGGCTACACCTTC. Translating it yields CASSPHPGYGYTF.

CDR3: CASSRDRADGYTF. The CDR3 DNA reads TGTGCCAGCAGCCGGGACAGGGCGGATGGCTACACCTTC. The J gene is TRBJ1-2, the V gene TRBV5-5, with TRBD1 matching 9 bases. CDR1 and CDR2 (germline): SGHKS, YYEKEE (reference sequence). J lost 6 bases, V lost 4 bases, and 4 bases had no gene match. The CDR3 runs to 13 residues.

This chain uses TRBV27 with TRBJ1-6; D is ambiguous. CDR3 length equals 15 residues. V lost 6 bases and J 3 bases, leaving 12 bases between the germline ends. CDR1 is MNHEY and CDR2 is SMNVEV in the germline V gene (reference sequence). The DNA for the CDR3 is TGTGCCAGCAGCCCCCAAACCGGCTATAATTCACCCCTCCACTTT. Protein product: CASSPQTGYNSPLHF.

The J gene is TRBJ2-7, the V gene TRBV6-1; D is possibly TRBD2 (5 bases). The V gene lost 7 bases and the J gene lost 4 bases, with 17 bases spanning the gap. The CDR3 has 14 amino acids. Germline V gives CDR1 MNHNS, CDR2 SASEGT. For the CDR3, the DNA is TGTGCCAGCAAACCTGGGCGAGGAGGATACGAGCAGTACTTC. This codes for CASKPGRGGYEQYF.

The chain combines TRBV6-6 with TRBJ1-4; 7 nucleotides match TRBD1. The length of the CDR3 is 15 residues. Germline values: CDR1 MNHNY, CDR2 SVGAGI (reference sequence). V was pared by 0 bases and J by 5 bases, with 3 bases of the junction left unmatched. CDR3 in amino acids: CASSYSGGTNEKLFF. Written as DNA, the CDR3 is TGTGCCAGCAGTTACTCAGGGGGCACGAATGAAAAACTGTTTTTT.

Only a few counts were recorded for this clone. The genes are TRBV19 and TRBJ2-2; the match to TRBD2 covers 7 bases. Germline V gene sequence: CDR1 LNHDA, CDR2 SQIVND (reference sequence). Germline trimming cut 5 bases from V and 4 bases from J; bases unmatched to any gene: 7. This CDR3 contains 15 residues. This chain's CDR3 is CASSGSGVATGELFF. Here the CDR3 DNA reads TGTGCCAGTAGTGGGAGCGGGGTTGCCACCGGGGAGCTGTTTTTT.

This clone was counted a few times. The rearrangement uses TRBV7-2 and TRBJ1-6, with D possibly TRBD1 on 5 matching bases. Trimming took 6 bases from V and 9 from J, leaving 9 bases between them. Germline V CDR1 and CDR2: SGHTA, FQGNSA. The CDR3 spans 12 residues. The CDR3 DNA is TGTGCCAGCAGGGGGGAGGTTTCACCCCTCCACTTT. Its protein is CASRGEVSPLHF.

The rearrangement links TRBV6-1 to TRBJ2-6; D uncertain. The CDR3 covers 12 residues. Germline V lookup: CDR1 MNHNS, CDR2 SASEGT. CDR3 loop: CALSSGANVLTF. CDR3 DNA sequence: TGTGCTCTTAGCTCTGGGGCCAACGTCCTGACTTTC.

V usage is TRBV19 and J usage is TRBJ2-1; no firm D call. Germline V gene data show CDR1 as LNHDA and CDR2 as SQIVND (reference sequence). The CDR3 has 14 residues. V was pared by 7 bases and J by 5 bases, with 15 bases between. In nucleotides, the CDR3 is TGTGCCAGTACCGCGACCCGGTTGAACAATGAGCAGTTCTTC. Its translation is CASTATRLNNEQFF. The full variable domain, in which reference TRBV19 and TRBJ2-1 provide the parts outside the CDR3, is DGGITQSPKYLFRKEGQNVTLSCEQNLNHDAMYWYRQDPGQGLRLIYYSQIVNDFQKGDIAEGYSVSREKKESFPLTVTSAQKNPTAFYLCASTATRLNNEQFFGPGTRLTVL.

This chain connects TRBV18 to TRBJ1-1; no clear D. V gave up 4 bases and J gave up 1 base, with 7 bases separating them. CDR1 is KGHSH and CDR2 is LQKENI in the germline V gene. The CDR3 has 13 amino acids. The CDR3: CASSRVGNTEAFF. CDR3 in DNA: TGTGCCAGCTCACGAGTTGGGAACACTGAAGCTTTCTTT.

This sequence joins TRBV5-6 and TRBJ1-6; D is uncertain. This CDR3 contains 15 residues. Trimming removed 0 bases at V and 6 bases at J, with 10 bases between. The germline V gene encodes CDR1 SGHDT and CDR2 YYEEEE. The CDR3 region has the DNA TGTGCCAGCAGCTTGGCATGGGATTTTAATTCACCCCTCCACTTT. Its protein is CASSLAWDFNSPLHF.

This clone showed up just a few times. The chain combines TRBV19 with TRBJ1-2; 7 nucleotides line up with TRBD1. The CDR3 length is 13 residues. CDR1 LNHDA and CDR2 SQIVND come from the germline V gene (reference sequence). The V segment lost 9 bases and the J segment 3 bases; nucleotides outside the gene matches: 7. The DNA of the CDR3 is TGTGCCAGCCTCGACAGGGCTGACTATGGCTACACCTTC. It is translated as CASLDRADYGYTF. The complete variable domain, with remaining parts taken from reference TRBV19 and TRBJ1-2, reads DGGITQSPKYLFRKEGQNVTLSCEQNLNHDAMYWYRQDPGQGLRLIYYSQIVNDFQKGDIAEGYSVSREKKESFPLTVTSAQKNPTAFYLCASLDRADYGYTFGSGTRLTVV.

This clone was observed a handful of times. This sequence joins TRBV15 and TRBJ1-1; no clear D. The CDR3 loop spans 13 amino acids. Germline V gene sequence: CDR1 LNHNV, CDR2 YYDKDF (reference sequence). The V gene lost 1 base and the J gene lost 10 bases, with 13 bases spanning the gap. CDR3 loop: CATSRVKGSGAFF. The CDR3 DNA reads TGTGCCACCAGCAGAGTGAAAGGAAGTGGAGCTTTCTTT.

This clone has a handful of counts. The rearrangement joins TRBV5-8 to TRBJ2-1; no firm D call. The germline V gene has CDR1 SGHTS and CDR2 YDEGEE. Trimming cost V 0 bases and J 4 bases, with 14 bases left between them. The CDR3 covers 16 residues. CDR3 amino acids: CASSLGSRLGYNEQFF. CDR3 bases: TGTGCCAGCAGCTTGGGATCTCGGCTAGGGTACAATGAGCAGTTCTTC.

This clone is medium-sized within its sample. The DNA for the CDR3 is TGTGCCAGCAGTGGCCTAACGGGATATAGCAATCAGCCCCAGCATTTT. As protein: CASSGLTGYSNQPQHF. The rearrangement uses TRBV6-1 and TRBJ1-5; D unclear. Germline V CDR1 and CDR2: MNHNS, SASEGT. The V end was cut by 4 bases, the J end by 0 bases, with 13 bases between. This CDR3 comprises 16 residues.

This clone ranks as medium-sized. V and J are TRBV5-4 and TRBJ2-3; TRBD1 matches 9 bases. The CDR3 is 15 amino acids. Germline values: CDR1 SGHNT, CDR2 YYREEE (reference sequence). V gave up 5 bases and J gave up 1 base; unmatched junction bases: 5. The CDR3 DNA is TGTGCCAGCAGTCTGGACAGGGGAGGCACAGATACGCAGTATTTT. It translates to CASSLDRGGTDTQYF.

The CDR3 sequence is CAWSAGMLNTEAFF. CDR3 DNA: TGTGCCTGGTCCGCGGGTATGTTGAACACTGAAGCTTTCTTT. The rearrangement uses TRBV30 and TRBJ1-1; D is uncertain. Deletions cut 5 bases from V and 0 bases from J, with 13 bases between. This CDR3 has 14 amino acids. CDR1 is GTSNPN and CDR2 is SVGIG in the germline V gene (reference sequence). Based on the CDR3 plus reference TRBV30 and TRBJ1-1, the full variable domain is SQTIHQWPATLVQPVGSPLSLECTVEGTSNPNLYWYRQAAGRGLQLLFYSVGIGQISSEVPQNLSASRPQDRQFILSSKKLLLSDSGFYLCAWSAGMLNTEAFFGQGTRLTVV.

This clone has only one observation. The chain is built from TRBV6-5 and TRBJ2-7; 7 nucleotides line up with TRBD1. The CDR3 extends over 12 amino acids. V lost 6 bases, J lost 6 bases, and 5 bases stayed unmatched. Germline V CDR1 and CDR2: MNHEY, SVGAGI. The CDR3 sequence: CASRQGWGEQYF. The CDR3 nucleotides read TGTGCCAGCAGACAGGGGTGGGGCGAGCAGTACTTC.

Turning to this clone: This sample also contains other DNA sequences that code for the same CDR3. In nucleotides, the CDR3 is TGTGCCAGCAGCGTAGGGGCGGGGGGACGCCCAGAGACCCAGTACTTC. This gives the protein CASSVGAGGRPETQYF. V usage is TRBV9 and J usage is TRBJ2-5, with 8 nucleotides matching TRBD2. With 0 bases clipped from V and 4 bases from J, the junction kept 8 bases outside the gene matches. The germline V gene has CDR1 SGDLS and CDR2 YYNGEE. The CDR3 has 16 residues. Drawing the rest from reference TRBV9 and TRBJ2-5, the complete variable domain is DSGVTQTPKHLITATGQRVTLRCSPRSGDLSVYWYQQSLDQGLQFLIQYYNGEERAKGNILERFSAQQFPDLHSELNLSSLELGDSALYFCASSVGAGGRPETQYFGPGTRLLVL.

The V call is TRBV5-6, the J call TRBJ1-2; tentative D call: TRBD1 (5 bases). The V gene lost 3 bases and the J gene lost 8 bases, with 17 bases spanning the gap. CDR1 is SGHDT and CDR2 is YYEEEE in the germline V gene. The CDR3 is made up of 14 amino acids. The CDR3 DNA reads TGTGCCAGCAGCTCCCCTCGAGGGGCGCAGGGCTACACCTTC. It codes for CASSSPRGAQGYTF.

The chain couples TRBV11-3 to TRBJ2-3; possible D gene TRBD1, 6 bases. This CDR3 comprises 16 residues. CDR1 is SGHNT, CDR2 YENEEA, per germline. The germline V and J ends were trimmed by 3 bases and 6 bases, with 19 bases remaining between them. The CDR3 DNA reads TGTGCCAGCAGCTTGACAGGAGATCTTGGGGTGGATACGCAGTATTTT. Translation: CASSLTGDLGVDTQYF.

The chain uses TRBV5-1 and TRBJ2-7; 9 bases are a match to TRBD2. The CDR3 sequence is 16 residues long. The J segment lost 0 bases and the V segment lost 2 bases, leaving 6 bases of the junction unmatched. Per germline, CDR1 SGHRS and CDR2 YFSETQ. The CDR3 DNA reads TGCGCCAGCAGCTTCGACCTAGCGGGGAGCTCCTACGAGCAGTACTTC. Protein sequence: CASSFDLAGSSYEQYF.

This chain connects TRBV2 to TRBJ2-1, with 11 bases that match TRBD1. This CDR3 has 15 residues. CDR1 is SNHLY, CDR2 FYNNEI, per germline. The V segment lost 8 bases and the J segment 8 bases; nucleotides outside the gene matches: 11. The CDR3 region has the DNA TGTGCCAGCGTAAGAGCCGGGACAGGGGGTGATGAGCAGTTCTTC. Residues: CASVRAGTGGDEQFF.